These T cell receptor beta chains were read from a single sample in a study of blood T cell repertoires in COVID-19. Only in-frame clones appear in the TCRdb table, and some are missing; sequencing was by immunoSEQ multiplex PCR. The table lists more than 200,000 clones, 85% to 90% of them singletons. Sequenced sample: peripheral blood. All receptors derive from a woman aged 45-65 years with COVID-19, enrolled during active disease. CDR3s include the opening cysteine and the closing phenylalanine or tryptophan. Each record gives: CDR3 DNA, CDR3 protein, clone size, D gene, V gene, J gene. A D gene is named only where the DNA matches it firmly. Clone size, where shown, is once, few, many, or a class for clones that have expanded.

CDR3 DNA: TGCGCCAGCAGCTTGTCAGGGGGCTCCTACGAGCAGTACTTC
CDR3 protein: CASSLSGGSYEQYF
clone size: -
D gene: TRBD1
V gene: TRBV5-1
J gene: TRBJ2-7

CDR3 DNA: TGTGCCAGCAGCTCGGGGGGATTGGGCACCGGGGAGCTGTTTTTT
CDR3 protein: CASSSGGLGTGELFF
clone size: -
D gene: TRBD2
V gene: TRBV11-2
J gene: TRBJ2-2

CDR3 DNA: TGCGCCAGCAGCCAAGTTTGGCAGGGGGCAACCTACGAGCAGTACTTC
CDR3 protein: CASSQVWQGATYEQYF
clone size: -
D gene: TRBD1
V gene: TRBV4-3
J gene: TRBJ2-7

CDR3 DNA: TGTGCCACCAGTGACCCGGGACAGGGGGCAGGGTATGGCTACACCTTC
CDR3 protein: CATSDPGQGAGYGYTF
clone size: -
D gene: TRBD1
V gene: TRBV24-1
J gene: TRBJ1-2

CDR3 DNA: TGTGCCAGCAGCTCCCCCCCCCATGGGGAGGTTAATGAAAAACTGTTTTTT
CDR3 protein: CASSSPPHGEVNEKLFF
clone size: -
D gene: -
V gene: TRBV7-6
J gene: TRBJ1-4

CDR3 DNA: TGCGCCAGCAGCTACTCGGGGGACACTGAAGCTTTCTTT
CDR3 protein: CASSYSGDTEAFF
clone size: -
D gene: -
V gene: TRBV5-1
J gene: TRBJ1-1

CDR3 DNA: TGTGCCACCAGCGCCGTCCATTACCGGGACAGGGTTTCCAGTGAGCAGTTCTTC
CDR3 protein: CATSAVHYRDRVSSEQFF
clone size: -
D gene: TRBD1
V gene: TRBV24-1
J gene: TRBJ2-1

CDR3 DNA: TGTGCCAGCAGCCAGCCAGGACAGGGGGCCGGGGAGCTGTTTTTT
CDR3 protein: CASSQPGQGAGELFF
clone size: -
D gene: TRBD1
V gene: TRBV11-3
J gene: TRBJ2-2

CDR3 DNA: TGCGCCAGCATAACAGGGGCCCACAATGAGCAGTTCTTC
CDR3 protein: CASITGAHNEQFF
clone size: -
D gene: TRBD1
V gene: TRBV10-2
J gene: TRBJ2-1

CDR3 DNA: TGTGCCAGCAGCTTAGGGAAAGGGGTGGCCTATAATTCACCCCTCCACTTT
CDR3 protein: CASSLGKGVAYNSPLHF
clone size: -
D gene: -
V gene: TRBV11-2
J gene: TRBJ1-6

CDR3 DNA: TGTGCCAGCAGCTCCCTGACAGGGGGCATGACTGAAGCTTTCTTT
CDR3 protein: CASSSLTGGMTEAFF
clone size: once
D gene: TRBD1
V gene: TRBV7-6
J gene: TRBJ1-1

CDR3 DNA: TGCGCCAGGGACAGTAGCAATCAGCCCCAGCATTTT
CDR3 protein: CARDSSNQPQHF
clone size: -
D gene: -
V gene: TRBV5-1
J gene: TRBJ1-5

CDR3 DNA: TGTGCCAGCAGCTTAACGGGAGGGAACACTGAAGCTTTCTTT
CDR3 protein: CASSLTGGNTEAFF
clone size: -
D gene: -
V gene: TRBV7-8
J gene: TRBJ1-1

CDR3 DNA: TGTGCCAGCAGCTCCACCACAGTATACAATGAGCAGTTCTTC
CDR3 protein: CASSSTTVYNEQFF
clone size: -
D gene: -
V gene: TRBV5-5
J gene: TRBJ2-1

CDR3 DNA: TGTGCCAGCAGCTTTGGAGCTTATAGCAATCAGCCCCAGCATTTT
CDR3 protein: CASSFGAYSNQPQHF
clone size: -
D gene: -
V gene: TRBV7-2
J gene: TRBJ1-5

CDR3 DNA: TGTGCCAGCAGTGAACGGGAGAACACTGAAGCTTTCTTT
CDR3 protein: CASSERENTEAFF
clone size: -
D gene: -
V gene: TRBV6-4
J gene: TRBJ1-1

CDR3 DNA: TGTGCCAGCAGCCCTACGGACAGCGTCCAGCCCCAGCATTTT
CDR3 protein: CASSPTDSVQPQHF
clone size: -
D gene: -
V gene: TRBV6-2/TRBV6-3
J gene: TRBJ1-5

CDR3 DNA: TGTGCCAGCAGTTACTCCCGACCCATCGGGAATGAGCAGTTCTTC
CDR3 protein: CASSYSRPIGNEQFF
clone size: -
D gene: -
V gene: TRBV6-2/TRBV6-3
J gene: TRBJ2-1

CDR3 DNA: TGTGCCACCTCCGAGGGGGACGAGCAGTACTTC
CDR3 protein: CATSEGDEQYF
clone size: -
D gene: -
V gene: TRBV24-1
J gene: TRBJ2-7

CDR3 DNA: TGTGCCAGCGCTCCCGGGACACTCTATGGCTACACCTTC
CDR3 protein: CASAPGTLYGYTF
clone size: -
D gene: -
V gene: TRBV28
J gene: TRBJ1-2

CDR3 DNA: TGTGCCAGCAGCTCAAGCCAGGGCACCTTC
CDR3 protein: CASSSSQGTF
clone size: -
D gene: -
V gene: TRBV5-8
J gene: TRBJ1-2

CDR3 DNA: TGCGCCAGCAGCTTCACTCCGGATACGCAGTATTTT
CDR3 protein: CASSFTPDTQYF
clone size: -
D gene: -
V gene: TRBV4-1
J gene: TRBJ2-3

CDR3 DNA: TGTGCCAGCTCACCAGACAGGGGAACACCACAGGTCTATGGCTACACCTTC
CDR3 protein: CASSPDRGTPQVYGYTF
clone size: -
D gene: TRBD1
V gene: TRBV18
J gene: TRBJ1-2

CDR3 DNA: TGTGCCAGCAGCAGGACAGGGGACCCCAAAAACATTCAGTACTTC
CDR3 protein: CASSRTGDPKNIQYF
clone size: -
D gene: -
V gene: TRBV21-1
J gene: TRBJ2-4

CDR3 DNA: TGTGCCACCGATCCCGGGACAGGGGGAAATGAAGCTTTCTTT
CDR3 protein: CATDPGTGGNEAFF
clone size: -
D gene: TRBD1
V gene: TRBV19
J gene: TRBJ1-1